Each of the 24 T cell receptor beta chains below was sequenced from the same sample in a study of T-cell reconstitution after alpha-beta-depleted transplantation in children. Library preparation (for TCRbeta) was performed with unique molecular identifiers. TCRdb ran MiXCR on the PCR reads and lists one entry per CDR3 protein. The data show hundreds of thousands of distinct CDR3 sequences, 23% seen once. The source material was PBMCs, mostly from graft donor cells, sampled 360 days after TCRalphabeta/CD19-depleted stem cell transplant. The receptors come from a boy less than two years old who had a stem cell transplant for acute myeloid leukemia, so the T cells may come from the graft donor.

This clonotype occurred a few times. The chain recombines TRBV7-2 with TRBJ2-2; the D gene could be TRBD1 or TRBD2 (5 bases each). The V gene's germline CDR1 is SGHTA and CDR2 FQGNSA. V dropped 5 bases and J dropped 2 bases, with 9 bases sitting between them. This CDR3 comprises 14 residues. The DNA of the CDR3 is TGTGCCAGCAGCACGGGACCAAACACCGGGGAGCTGTTTTTT. Amino acid sequence: CASSTGPNTGELFF.

The V gene is TRBV20-1, the J gene TRBJ1-5; 10 bases are shared with TRBD1. The germline V gene encodes CDR1 DFQATT and CDR2 SNEGSKA (reference sequence). Trimming cost V 4 bases and J 6 bases; bases outside gene matches: 9. The CDR3 sequence is 15 residues long. The DNA for the CDR3 is TGCAGTGCTAAAGACAGGGGGCGACGAGGTCAGCCCCAGCATTTT. The encoded protein is CSAKDRGRRGQPQHF.

The chain is built from TRBV5-1 and TRBJ2-3; D remains ambiguous. This CDR3 is built from 15 residues. The ends were cut back, 2 bases at V and 2 bases at J, with 12 bases in the middle. The germline gives CDR1 SGHRS, CDR2 YFSETQ. CDR3 residues: CASSFSAPFTDTQYF. Written as DNA, the CDR3 is TGCGCCAGCAGCTTTTCAGCTCCCTTCACAGATACGCAGTATTTT.

The rearrangement joins TRBV18 to TRBJ2-7; 11 bases fit TRBD1. Germline V gene sequence: CDR1 KGHSH, CDR2 LQKENI. The CDR3 runs to 15 residues. The V segment lost 3 bases and the J segment 3 bases; nucleotides outside the gene matches: 4. In nucleotides, the CDR3 is TGTGCCAGCTCACCGGGGACAGGGGGAAACTACGAGCAGTACGTC. Protein product: CASSPGTGGNYEQYV.

This clonotype was seen ten or more times. V usage is TRBV14 and J usage is TRBJ2-2; D is undetermined. CDR1 and CDR2 (germline): SGHDN, FVKESK. The CDR3 is 13 residues long. The V end lost 2 bases, the J end lost 6 bases, and 7 bases lay between the germline ends. The CDR3 sequence: CASSQQAPGELFF. Written as DNA, the CDR3 is TGTGCCAGCAGCCAACAAGCCCCCGGGGAGCTGTTTTTT.

This clonotype was observed a handful of times. V usage is TRBV28 and J usage is TRBJ1-2; tentatively, D is TRBD1 (5 bases). The length of the CDR3 is 12 residues. Trimming stripped 8 bases from V and 3 bases from J, with 10 bases between. The V gene's germline CDR1 is MDHEN and CDR2 SYDVKM. CDR3 DNA sequence: TGTGCCAGCGAGCGGGGCGACTATGGCTACACCTTC. Its translation: CASERGDYGYTF.

The genes are TRBV5-5 and TRBJ2-7, with D possibly TRBD1 on 6 matching bases. There are 15 residues in the CDR3. V lost 1 base, J lost 5 bases, and 16 bases lay in between. From germline, CDR1 is SGHKS and CDR2 YYEKEE (reference sequence). CDR3 bases: TGTGCCAGCAGCTTGCTGGGAACAGGGTCGGACGAGCAGTACGTC. It translates to CASSLLGTGSDEQYV.

The sample holds a few counts of this clonotype. The chain carries TRBV6-5 and TRBJ1-1; 7 bases agree with TRBD1. This CDR3 has 13 amino acids. The J segment lost 4 bases and the V segment lost 2 bases, leaving 1 base of the junction unmatched. Germline CDR1 reads MNHEY; CDR2 reads SVGAGI. CDR3 sequence: CASSYGTVTEAFF. The CDR3 region has the DNA TGTGCCAGCAGTTACGGGACAGTCACTGAAGCTTTCTTT.

The chain joins TRBV5-6 to TRBJ2-1; 7 nucleotides match TRBD1. Trimming cost V 4 bases and J 10 bases; bases outside gene matches: 2. Germline V CDR1 and CDR2: SGHDT, YYEEEE. This CDR3 contains 11 residues. The chain's CDR3 is CASSRGQEQFF. In DNA form, the CDR3 reads TGTGCCAGCAGCAGGGGACAGGAGCAGTTCTTC.

This clonotype was picked up many times. V and J are TRBV12-3 or TRBV12-4 and TRBJ2-5; the match to TRBD2 covers 10 bases. The CDR3 contains 16 residues. The J segment lost 2 bases and the V segment lost 3 bases, leaving 6 bases of the junction unmatched. DNA of the CDR3: TGTGCCAGCAGTTTTTCGACTAGCGGGCATCAAGAGACCCAGTACTTC. It yields the protein CASSFSTSGHQETQYF.

The chain carries TRBV6-5 and TRBJ2-3; D possibly corresponds to TRBD1 (5 bases). The CDR3 length is 14 residues. Germline CDR1 reads MNHEY; CDR2 reads SVGAGI. Trimming shortened V by 2 bases and J by 2 bases, and 8 bases separated the two germline ends. The chain's CDR3 is CASSYGANTDTQYF. The CDR3, as DNA: TGTGCCAGCAGTTACGGGGCTAACACAGATACGCAGTATTTT.

This clonotype came up a few times. The chain couples TRBV6-5 to TRBJ2-5, with D unresolved. CDR3 size: 15 residues. Germline values: CDR1 MNHEY, CDR2 SVGAGI. V gave up 0 bases and J gave up 0 bases, with 8 bases separating them. The CDR3 is CASSYSTSHQETQYF. The CDR3 DNA reads as TGTGCCAGCAGTTACTCGACGTCCCACCAAGAGACCCAGTACTTC.

This clonotype was found many times. The rearrangement links TRBV29-1 to TRBJ2-5, with 9 positions matching TRBD1. CDR1 and CDR2 from the germline V gene are SQVTM and ANQGSEA. V shed 7 bases and J 4 bases; nucleotides not matched to a gene: 4. The CDR3 runs to 12 residues. The CDR3 reads CSGLTGGETQYF. CDR3 coding DNA: TGCAGCGGCCTGACAGGGGGAGAGACCCAGTACTTC. The full variable domain, rest sourced from reference TRBV29-1 and TRBJ2-5, is SAVISQKPSRDICQRGTSLTIQCQVDSQVTMMFWYRQQPGQSLTLIATANQGSEATYESGFVIDKFPISRPNLTFSTLTVSNMSPEDSSIYLCSGLTGGETQYFGPGTRLLVL.

The sample holds many counts of this clonotype. The chain uses TRBV20-1 and TRBJ2-1; D is uncertain. This CDR3 has 13 amino acids. Germline V lookup: CDR1 DFQATT, CDR2 SNEGSKA (reference sequence). V lost 0 bases and J 5 bases, leaving 8 bases between the germline ends. The CDR3 sequence is CSARDSWDNEQFF. CDR3 DNA sequence: TGCAGTGCTAGAGATTCATGGGACAATGAGCAGTTCTTC.

This clonotype was observed a handful of times. CDR3 DNA: TGCAGTGCTACAGGAAGACGACAGGGTGGTCAGCCCCAGCATTTT. Protein sequence: CSATGRRQGGQPQHF. The chain links TRBV20-1 to TRBJ1-5; 7 nucleotides align to TRBD1. J gave up 6 bases and V 4 bases, and 12 bases lay outside the gene matches. The CDR3 sequence is 15 residues long. Germline V lookup: CDR1 DFQATT, CDR2 SNEGSKA (reference sequence).

The gene calls are TRBV6-5 and TRBJ2-1; maybe TRBD2 (5 bases). The CDR3 is made up of 16 amino acids. Germline loops: CDR1 MNHEY, CDR2 SVGAGI. The V end lost 2 bases, the J end lost 0 bases, and 11 bases lay between the germline ends. CDR3 region: CASSYVPGSSYNEQFF. The CDR3 bases are TGTGCCAGCAGTTACGTCCCGGGGAGCTCCTACAATGAGCAGTTCTTC.

This clonotype came up a few times. This chain links TRBV20-1 with TRBJ1-1; D gene uncertain. The CDR3 totals 11 residues. The germline V gene encodes CDR1 DFQATT and CDR2 SNEGSKA (reference sequence). V was trimmed by 2 bases and J by 3 bases, leaving 4 bases between them. The CDR3 region has the DNA TGCAGTGCTAGACGCCACACTGAAGCTTTCTTT. Translation: CSARRHTEAFF.

This clonotype was counted a single time. V gene TRBV28 combines with J gene TRBJ1-4; no firm D call. This CDR3 is 12 amino acids long. V lost 7 bases and J 6 bases, leaving 9 bases between the germline ends. Germline V gene sequence: CDR1 MDHEN, CDR2 SYDVKM. CDR3 bases: TGTGCCAGCACCTCGGGGTATGAAAAACTGTTTTTT. It translates to CASTSGYEKLFF.

This rearrangement joins TRBV12-3 or TRBV12-4 to TRBJ2-7; the match to TRBD1 covers 8 bases. The trim removed 6 bases at V and 0 bases at J, leaving 7 bases unmatched. The CDR3 totals 15 residues. CDR3 sequence (DNA): TGTGCCAGCAGCTGGGACAGGCTGAGCTCCTACGAGCAGTACTTC. This gives the protein CASSWDRLSSYEQYF.

The chain has TRBV18 and TRBJ2-1, with D possibly matching TRBD1 (6 bases). Germline CDR1 KGHSH, CDR2 LQKENI. V shed 3 bases and J shed 4 bases, with 13 bases lying between them. The CDR3 spans 15 residues. This CDR3 is CASSPLQQGYNEQFF. CDR3 DNA: TGTGCCAGCTCACCGCTACAACAGGGTTACAATGAGCAGTTCTTC.

In its sample, this clonotype was seen many times. The chain carries TRBV28 and TRBJ2-2; perhaps TRBD1 as D (6 bases). Germline CDR1 reads MDHEN; CDR2 reads SYDVKM. V was cut by 5 bases and J by 0 bases, with 16 bases left in between. There are 17 residues in the CDR3. DNA of the CDR3: TGTGCCAGCAGTGCTCACCCAGGGGAAGCGAACACCGGGGAGCTGTTTTTT. It codes for CASSAHPGEANTGELFF.

The V and J genes are TRBV10-3 and TRBJ2-7, with TRBD1 identical over 8 bases. From germline, CDR1 is ENHRY and CDR2 SYGVKD. The CDR3 covers 15 residues. V dropped 6 bases and J dropped 3; count of bases not matched to a gene: 10. CDR3 sequence reads: CAIRQTGDLDYEQYF. CDR3 DNA: TGTGCCATCAGGCAGACAGGGGATTTGGACTACGAGCAGTACTTC.

At least ten counts were recorded for this clonotype. This sequence joins TRBV20-1 and TRBJ2-1; 8 bases agree with TRBD1. V shed 2 bases and J 7 bases; nucleotides not matched to a gene: 1. CDR1 and CDR2 (germline): DFQATT, SNEGSKA (reference sequence). The CDR3 consists of 12 residues. The CDR3: CSARQGANEQFF. DNA for the CDR3: TGCAGTGCTAGACAGGGGGCAAATGAGCAGTTCTTC.

This clonotype has only a few counts. The genes are TRBV7-9 and TRBJ2-4; D gene uncertain. The length of the CDR3 is 15 residues. The V gene lost 1 base and the J gene lost 6 bases, with 13 bases spanning the gap. Germline V gives CDR1 SEHNR, CDR2 FQNEAQ (reference sequence). CDR3 DNA: TGTGCCAGCAGCTTAGATGGACCGGGTAGAAACATTCAGTACTTC. It encodes CASSLDGPGRNIQYF.